This TCR beta chain emerged from a study of T cells in Graves' hyperthyroidism and ophthalmopathy. Study overall: The authors collected peripheral blood at initial diagnosis, before any treatment. The study's findings and limits: In blood, most of the thyroid clonotypes expanded above 0.001 were also present. Ophthalmopathy was predicted by the model a median of roughly 6 months ahead of onset.

RNA transcripts provided the source from which TCR beta CDR3 regions were amplified. Initially, a first-round RT-PCR of the TCR CDR3 employed the HTBI primer set. TCRdb used MiXCR to reprocess the multiplex PCR reads, holding one entry per CDR3 protein. The repertoire includes 600,000 to 700,000 distinct CDR3 sequences, approximately 14% of them detected once, and 4.3% sits in the top ten. In its sample, this clonotype was seen many times. The antigen is not known. With 2 bases removed from V and 6 bases from J, the gap between germline ends came to 14 bases. The CDR3 runs 13 residues. Germline CDR1 reads DFQATT; CDR2 reads SNEGSKA (reference sequence).

What was sequenced was blood. The chain links TRBV20-1 to TRBJ2-7; weak D call: TRBD1 (5 bases). This receptor was obtained from a woman aged 40 to 50 with Graves' ophthalmopathy. DNA for the CDR3: TGCAGTGCTAGATGGACACGCTACGGCGAGCAGTACTTC. As protein: CSARWTRYGEQYF.